This TCR beta chain originates from a study of T-cell memory formation after mild COVID-19. The CDR3 loop spans 12 amino acids. V shed 6 bases and J shed 9 bases, with 15 bases lying between them. The study, taken as a whole, reports: Later expanders leaned CD4+, whereas day 15 to 85 contracting clones were balanced CD4/CD8. Among CD4+ contracting clones, most were CM and EM, and CD8+ ones EMRA. Some SARS-CoV-2-responding clones were already detected in memory before infection.

Comment on this clonotype: The antigen is unknown.

With constant-segment primers, 5'RACE yielded cDNA libraries of TCR alpha and TCR beta that carried sample barcodes and UMIs. TCRdb redid the calling of the 5' RACE reads with MiXCR, one entry per CDR3 protein. The table has 190,000 or so distinct CDR3 sequences, around 25% seen once. The V and J genes are TRBV12-3 or TRBV12-4 and TRBJ2-7; D assignment may be TRBD1 or TRBD2 (5 bases each). The sample taken for sequencing was PBMCs or a T cell subset sorted from them (not recorded which). The clonotype originates from an adult woman who had mild COVID-19 (a few samples of this study predate the infection). Cell type and time point are not known. In DNA, the CDR3 is TGTGCCAGCAGCCCGGGACCGTTCAGGCAGTACTTC. The encoded protein is CASSPGPFRQYF.